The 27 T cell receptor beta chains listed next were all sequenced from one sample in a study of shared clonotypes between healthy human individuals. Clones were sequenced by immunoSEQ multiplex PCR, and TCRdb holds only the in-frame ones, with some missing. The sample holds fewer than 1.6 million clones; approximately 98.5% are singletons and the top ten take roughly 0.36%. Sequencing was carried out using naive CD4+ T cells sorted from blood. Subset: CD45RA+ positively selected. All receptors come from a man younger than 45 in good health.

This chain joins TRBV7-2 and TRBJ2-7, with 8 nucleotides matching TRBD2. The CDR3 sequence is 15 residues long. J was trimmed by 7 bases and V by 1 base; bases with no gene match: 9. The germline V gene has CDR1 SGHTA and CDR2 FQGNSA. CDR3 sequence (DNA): TGTGCCAGCAGCTTAGATTTAGCGGGGAGCAGGGAGCAGTACTTC. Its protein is CASSLDLAGSREQYF.

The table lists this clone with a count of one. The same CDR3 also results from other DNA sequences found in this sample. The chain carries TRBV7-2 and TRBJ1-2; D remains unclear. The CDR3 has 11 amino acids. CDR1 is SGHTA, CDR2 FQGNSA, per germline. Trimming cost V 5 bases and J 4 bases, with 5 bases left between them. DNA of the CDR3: TGTGCCAGCAGCCTTCTCTATGGCTACACCTTC. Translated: CASSLLYGYTF.

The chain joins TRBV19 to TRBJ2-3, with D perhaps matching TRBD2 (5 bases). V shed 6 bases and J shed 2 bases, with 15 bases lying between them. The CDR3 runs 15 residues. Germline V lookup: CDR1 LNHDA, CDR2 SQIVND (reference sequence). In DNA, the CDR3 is TGTGCCAGTAGGGGTGGAGGAGAACACACAGATACGCAGTATTTT. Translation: CASRGGGEHTDTQYF.

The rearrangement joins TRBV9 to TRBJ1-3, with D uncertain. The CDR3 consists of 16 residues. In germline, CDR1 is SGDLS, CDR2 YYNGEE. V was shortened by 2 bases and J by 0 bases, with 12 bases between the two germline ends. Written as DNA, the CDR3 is TGTGCCAGCAGCGTCGGAGGACGGATCTCTGGAAACACCATATATTTT. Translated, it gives CASSVGGRISGNTIYF. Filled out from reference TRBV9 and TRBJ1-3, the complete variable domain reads DSGVTQTPKHLITATGQRVTLRCSPRSGDLSVYWYQQSLDQGLQFLIQYYNGEERAKGNILERFSAQQFPDLHSELNLSSLELGDSALYFCASSVGGRISGNTIYFGEGSWLTVV.

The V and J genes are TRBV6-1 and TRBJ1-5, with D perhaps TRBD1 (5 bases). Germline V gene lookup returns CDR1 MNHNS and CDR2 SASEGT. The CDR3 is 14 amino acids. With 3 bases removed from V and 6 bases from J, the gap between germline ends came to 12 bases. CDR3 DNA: TGTGCCAGCAGTGATGTGGCGGGGGGTCAGCCCCAGCATTTT. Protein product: CASSDVAGGQPQHF.

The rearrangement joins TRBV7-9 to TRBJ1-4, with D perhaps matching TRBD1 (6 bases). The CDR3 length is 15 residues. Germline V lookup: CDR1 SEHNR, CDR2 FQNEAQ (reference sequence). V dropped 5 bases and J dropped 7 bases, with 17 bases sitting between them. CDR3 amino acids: CASSKITGFREKLFF. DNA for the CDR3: TGTGCCAGCAGCAAAATTACAGGGTTTCGTGAAAAACTGTTTTTT.

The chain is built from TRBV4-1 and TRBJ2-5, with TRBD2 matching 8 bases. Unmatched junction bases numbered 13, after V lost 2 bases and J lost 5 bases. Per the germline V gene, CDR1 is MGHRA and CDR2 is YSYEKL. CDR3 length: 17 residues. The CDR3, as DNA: TGCGCCAGCAGCCAAAGCAGCGGGACTAGAATTGGGGAGACCCAGTACTTC. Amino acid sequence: CASSQSSGTRIGETQYF.

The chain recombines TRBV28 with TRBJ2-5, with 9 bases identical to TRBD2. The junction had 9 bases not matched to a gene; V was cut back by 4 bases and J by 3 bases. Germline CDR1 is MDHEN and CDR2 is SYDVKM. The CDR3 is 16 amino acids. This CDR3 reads CASSSLAGGAKETQYF. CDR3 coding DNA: TGTGCCAGCAGTTCCTTGGCGGGAGGGGCGAAAGAGACCCAGTACTTC.

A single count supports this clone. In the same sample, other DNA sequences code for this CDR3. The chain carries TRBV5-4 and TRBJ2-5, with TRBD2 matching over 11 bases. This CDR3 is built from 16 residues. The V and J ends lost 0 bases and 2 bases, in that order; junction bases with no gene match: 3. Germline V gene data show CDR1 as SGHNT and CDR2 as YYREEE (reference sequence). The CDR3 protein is CASSLGLAGNQETQYF. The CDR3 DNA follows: TGTGCCAGCAGCTTGGGACTAGCGGGAAATCAAGAGACCCAGTACTTC. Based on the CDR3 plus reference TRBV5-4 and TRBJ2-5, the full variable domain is ETGVTQSPTHLIKTRGQQVTLRCSSQSGHNTVSWYQQALGQGPQFIFQYYREEENGRGNFPPRFSGLQFPNYSSELNVNALELDDSALYLCASSLGLAGNQETQYFGPGTRLLVL.

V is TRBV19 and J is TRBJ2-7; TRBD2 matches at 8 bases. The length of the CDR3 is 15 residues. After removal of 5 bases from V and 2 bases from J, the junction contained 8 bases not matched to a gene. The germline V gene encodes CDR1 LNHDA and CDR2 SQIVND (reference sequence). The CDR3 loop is CASSEVSGMTYEQYF. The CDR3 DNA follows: TGTGCCAGTAGTGAGGTTAGCGGGATGACCTACGAGCAGTACTTC.

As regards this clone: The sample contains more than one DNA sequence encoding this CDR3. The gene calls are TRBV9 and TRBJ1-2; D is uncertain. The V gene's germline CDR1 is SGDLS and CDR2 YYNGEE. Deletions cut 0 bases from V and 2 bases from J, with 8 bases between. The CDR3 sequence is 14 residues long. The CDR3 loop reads CASSVVGGNYGYTF. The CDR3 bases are TGTGCCAGCAGCGTAGTCGGCGGAAACTATGGCTACACCTTC. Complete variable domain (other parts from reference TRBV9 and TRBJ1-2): DSGVTQTPKHLITATGQRVTLRCSPRSGDLSVYWYQQSLDQGLQFLIQYYNGEERAKGNILERFSAQQFPDLHSELNLSSLELGDSALYFCASSVVGGNYGYTFGSGTRLTVV.

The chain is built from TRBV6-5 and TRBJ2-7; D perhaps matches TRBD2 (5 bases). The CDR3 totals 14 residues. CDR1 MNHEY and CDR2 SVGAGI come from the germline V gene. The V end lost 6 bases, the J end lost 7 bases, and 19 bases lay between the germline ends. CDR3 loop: CASRVSPRWEEQYF. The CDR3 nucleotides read TGTGCCAGCAGGGTAAGCCCAAGGTGGGAGGAGCAGTACTTC.

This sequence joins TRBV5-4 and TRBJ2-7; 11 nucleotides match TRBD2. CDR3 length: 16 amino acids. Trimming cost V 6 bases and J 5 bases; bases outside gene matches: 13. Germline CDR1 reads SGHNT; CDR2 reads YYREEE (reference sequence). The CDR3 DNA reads TGTGCCAGCACCCTGGCCCCAACTAGCGGGAGAGACGAGCAGTACTTC. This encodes CASTLAPTSGRDEQYF.

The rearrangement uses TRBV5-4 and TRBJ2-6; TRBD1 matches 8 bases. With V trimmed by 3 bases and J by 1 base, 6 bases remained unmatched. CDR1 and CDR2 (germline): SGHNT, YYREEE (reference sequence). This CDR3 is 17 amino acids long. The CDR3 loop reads CASSSGQGRSGANVLTF. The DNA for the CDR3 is TGTGCCAGCAGCTCCGGACAGGGTCGGTCTGGGGCCAACGTCCTGACTTTC.

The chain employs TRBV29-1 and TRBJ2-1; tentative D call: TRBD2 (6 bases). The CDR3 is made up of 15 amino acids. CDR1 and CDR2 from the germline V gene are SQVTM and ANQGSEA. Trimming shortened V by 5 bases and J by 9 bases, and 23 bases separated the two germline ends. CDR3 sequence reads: CSVSSLGGMGGEQFF. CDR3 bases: TGCAGCGTTTCTTCTTTGGGCGGGATGGGTGGTGAGCAGTTCTTC.

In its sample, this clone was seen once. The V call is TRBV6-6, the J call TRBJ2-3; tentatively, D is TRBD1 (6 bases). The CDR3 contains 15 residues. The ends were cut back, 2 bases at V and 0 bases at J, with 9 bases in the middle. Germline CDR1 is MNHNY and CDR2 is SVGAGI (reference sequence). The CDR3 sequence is CASSYGQPSTDTQYF. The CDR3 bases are TGTGCCAGCAGTTACGGACAGCCCAGCACAGATACGCAGTATTTT.

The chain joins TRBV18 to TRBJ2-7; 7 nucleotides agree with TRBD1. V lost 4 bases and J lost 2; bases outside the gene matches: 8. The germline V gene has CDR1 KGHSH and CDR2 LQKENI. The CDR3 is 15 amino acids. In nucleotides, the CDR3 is TGTGCCAGCTCACAATCCCAAGACAGGGCCTACGAGCAGTACTTC. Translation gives CASSQSQDRAYEQYF.

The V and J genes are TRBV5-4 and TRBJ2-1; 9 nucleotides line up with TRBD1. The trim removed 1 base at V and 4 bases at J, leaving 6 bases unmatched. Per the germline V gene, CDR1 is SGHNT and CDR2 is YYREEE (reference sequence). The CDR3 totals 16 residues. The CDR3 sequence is CASSLNRGLSYNEQFF. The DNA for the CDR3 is TGTGCCAGCAGCTTGAACAGGGGGCTAAGTTACAATGAGCAGTTCTTC.

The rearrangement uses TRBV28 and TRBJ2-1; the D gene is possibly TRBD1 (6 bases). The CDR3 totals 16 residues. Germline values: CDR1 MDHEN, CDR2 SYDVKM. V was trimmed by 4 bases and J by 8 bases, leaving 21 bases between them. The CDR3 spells CASSSRRRGIGYEQFF. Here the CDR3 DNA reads TGTGCCAGCAGTTCCAGACGCAGGGGCATCGGGTATGAGCAGTTCTTC.

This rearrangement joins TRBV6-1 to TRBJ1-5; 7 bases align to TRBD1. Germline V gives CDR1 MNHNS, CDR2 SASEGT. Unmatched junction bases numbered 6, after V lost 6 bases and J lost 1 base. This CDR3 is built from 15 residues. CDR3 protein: CASSRGGGSNQPQHF. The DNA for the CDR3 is TGTGCCAGCAGCAGAGGGGGCGGGAGCAATCAGCCCCAGCATTTT.

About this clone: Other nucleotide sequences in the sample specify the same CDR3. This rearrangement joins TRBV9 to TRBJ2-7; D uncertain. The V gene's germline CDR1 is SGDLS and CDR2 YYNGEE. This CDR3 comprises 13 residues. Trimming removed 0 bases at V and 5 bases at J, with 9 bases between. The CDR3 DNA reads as TGTGCCAGCAGCGTAGCTGGCGGAAACGAGCAGTACTTC. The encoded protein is CASSVAGGNEQYF.

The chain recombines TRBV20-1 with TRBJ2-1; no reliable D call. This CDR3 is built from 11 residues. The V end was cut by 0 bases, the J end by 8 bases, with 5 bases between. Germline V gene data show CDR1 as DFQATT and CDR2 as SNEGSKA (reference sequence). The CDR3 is CSARDLDEQFF. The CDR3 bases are TGCAGTGCTAGAGATCTGGATGAGCAGTTCTTC.

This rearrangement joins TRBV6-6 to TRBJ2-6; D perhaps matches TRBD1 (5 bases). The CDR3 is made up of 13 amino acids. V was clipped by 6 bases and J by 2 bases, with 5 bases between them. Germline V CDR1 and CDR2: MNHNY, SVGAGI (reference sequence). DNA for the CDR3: TGTGCCAGCAGAGGGGCTGGGGCCAACGTCCTGACTTTC. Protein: CASRGAGANVLTF.

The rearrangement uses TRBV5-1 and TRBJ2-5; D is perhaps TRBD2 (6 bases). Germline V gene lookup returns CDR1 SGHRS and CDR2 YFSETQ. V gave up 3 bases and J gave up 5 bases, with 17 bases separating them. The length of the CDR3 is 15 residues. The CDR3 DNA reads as TGCGCCAGCAGCTACCCGGTTAGCGGAGGGGAGACCCAGTACTTC. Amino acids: CASSYPVSGGETQYF. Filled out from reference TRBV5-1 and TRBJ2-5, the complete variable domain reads KAGVTQTPRYLIKTRGQQVTLSCSPISGHRSVSWYQQTPGQGLQFLFEYFSETQRNKGNFPGRFSGRQFSNSRSEMNVSTLELGDSALYLCASSYPVSGGETQYFGPGTRLLVL.

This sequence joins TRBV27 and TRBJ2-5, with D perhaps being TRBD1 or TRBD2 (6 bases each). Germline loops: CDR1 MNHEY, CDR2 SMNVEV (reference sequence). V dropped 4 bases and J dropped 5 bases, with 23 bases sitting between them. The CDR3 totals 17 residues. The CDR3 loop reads CASSSDSLATLRETQYF. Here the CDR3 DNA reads TGTGCCAGCAGTTCGGACAGTCTAGCGACCCTTCGGGAGACCCAGTACTTC.

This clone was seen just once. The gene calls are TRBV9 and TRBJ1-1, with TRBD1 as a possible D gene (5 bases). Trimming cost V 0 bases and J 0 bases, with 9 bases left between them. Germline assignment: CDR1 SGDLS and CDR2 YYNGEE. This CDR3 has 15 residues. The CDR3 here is CASSVGTGLNTEAFF. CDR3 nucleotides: TGTGCCAGCAGCGTAGGTACGGGACTGAACACTGAAGCTTTCTTT.

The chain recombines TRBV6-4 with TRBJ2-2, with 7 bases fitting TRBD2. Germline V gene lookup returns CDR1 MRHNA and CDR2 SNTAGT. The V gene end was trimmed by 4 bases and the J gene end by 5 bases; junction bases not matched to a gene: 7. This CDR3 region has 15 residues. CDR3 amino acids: CASSALAAETGELFF. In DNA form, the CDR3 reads TGTGCCAGCAGTGCCCTAGCGGCTGAAACCGGGGAGCTGTTTTTT.